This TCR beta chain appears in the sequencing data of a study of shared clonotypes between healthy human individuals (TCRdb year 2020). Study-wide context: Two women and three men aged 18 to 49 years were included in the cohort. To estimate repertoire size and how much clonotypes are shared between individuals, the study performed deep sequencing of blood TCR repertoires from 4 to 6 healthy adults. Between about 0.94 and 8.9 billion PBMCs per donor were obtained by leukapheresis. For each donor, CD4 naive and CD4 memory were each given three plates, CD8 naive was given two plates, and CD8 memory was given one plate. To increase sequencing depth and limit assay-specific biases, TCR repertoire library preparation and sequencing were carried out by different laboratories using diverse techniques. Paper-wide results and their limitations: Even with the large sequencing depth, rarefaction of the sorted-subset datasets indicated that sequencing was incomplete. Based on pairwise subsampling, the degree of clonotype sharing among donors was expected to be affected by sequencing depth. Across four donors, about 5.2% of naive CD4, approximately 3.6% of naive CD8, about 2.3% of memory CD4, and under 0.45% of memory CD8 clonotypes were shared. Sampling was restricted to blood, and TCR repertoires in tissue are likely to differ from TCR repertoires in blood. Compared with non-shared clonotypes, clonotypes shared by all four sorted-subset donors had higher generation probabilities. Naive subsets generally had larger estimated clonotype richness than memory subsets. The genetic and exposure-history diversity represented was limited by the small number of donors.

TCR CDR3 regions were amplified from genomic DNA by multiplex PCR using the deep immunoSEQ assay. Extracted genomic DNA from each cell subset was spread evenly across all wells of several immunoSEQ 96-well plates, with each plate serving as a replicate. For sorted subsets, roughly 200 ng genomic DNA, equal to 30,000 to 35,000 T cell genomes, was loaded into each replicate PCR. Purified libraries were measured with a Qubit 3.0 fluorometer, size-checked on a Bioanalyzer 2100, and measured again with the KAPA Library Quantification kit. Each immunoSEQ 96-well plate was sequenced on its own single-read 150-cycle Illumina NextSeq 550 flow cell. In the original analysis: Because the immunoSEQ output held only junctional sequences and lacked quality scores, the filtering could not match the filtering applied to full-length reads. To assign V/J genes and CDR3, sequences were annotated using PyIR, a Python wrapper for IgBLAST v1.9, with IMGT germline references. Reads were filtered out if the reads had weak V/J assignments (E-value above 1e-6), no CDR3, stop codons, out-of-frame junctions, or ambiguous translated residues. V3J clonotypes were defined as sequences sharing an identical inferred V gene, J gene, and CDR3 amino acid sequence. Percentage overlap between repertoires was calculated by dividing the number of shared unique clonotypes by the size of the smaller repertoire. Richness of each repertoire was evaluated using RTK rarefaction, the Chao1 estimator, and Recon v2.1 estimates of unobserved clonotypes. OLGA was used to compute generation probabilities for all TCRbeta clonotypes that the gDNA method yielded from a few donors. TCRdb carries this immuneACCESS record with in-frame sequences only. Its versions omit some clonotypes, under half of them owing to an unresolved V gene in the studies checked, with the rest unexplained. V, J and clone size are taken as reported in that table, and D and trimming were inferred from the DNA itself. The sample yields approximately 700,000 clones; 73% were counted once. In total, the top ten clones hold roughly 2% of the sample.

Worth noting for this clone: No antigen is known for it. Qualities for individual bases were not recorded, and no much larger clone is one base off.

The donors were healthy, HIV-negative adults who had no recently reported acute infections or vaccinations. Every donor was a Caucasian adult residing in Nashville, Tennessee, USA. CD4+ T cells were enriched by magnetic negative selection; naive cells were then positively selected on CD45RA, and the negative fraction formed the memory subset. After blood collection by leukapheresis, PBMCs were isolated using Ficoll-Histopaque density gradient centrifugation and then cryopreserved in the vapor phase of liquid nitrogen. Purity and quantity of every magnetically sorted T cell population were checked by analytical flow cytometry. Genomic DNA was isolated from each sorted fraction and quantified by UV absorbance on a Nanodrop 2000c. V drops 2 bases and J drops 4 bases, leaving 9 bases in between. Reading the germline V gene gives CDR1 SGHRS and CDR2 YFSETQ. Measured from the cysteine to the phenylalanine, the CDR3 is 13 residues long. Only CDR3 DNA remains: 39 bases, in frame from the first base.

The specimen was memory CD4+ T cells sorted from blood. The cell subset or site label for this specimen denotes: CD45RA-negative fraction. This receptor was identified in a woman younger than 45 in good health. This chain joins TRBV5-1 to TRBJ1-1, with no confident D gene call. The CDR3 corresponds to CASSFPGITEAFF. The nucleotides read TGCGCCAGCAGCTTCCCAGGAATCACTGAAGCTTTCTTT.